The 29 T cell receptor beta chains presented below share a single source sample, sequenced in a study of regulatory T cells in long-lasting Graves disease. Investigators prepared the TCR beta libraries by applying iRepertoire HTBI primers and Arm-PCR of CDR3 regions. TCRdb redid the calling of the multiplex PCR reads with MiXCR, one entry per CDR3 protein. The data show 600,000 to 850,000 distinct CDR3 sequences, about 32% seen once. As to time point: persistent/refractory GD, antithyroid drugs over 5 years with positive TRAb. The TCR library was prepared using RNA isolated from PBMCs. The specimen was peripheral blood mononuclear cells (PBMCs), collected when the disease was refractory, from a patient treated with antithyroid drugs. Receptor source: a female donor with Graves disease.

There are many counts of this clonotype. The V and J genes are TRBV6-1 and TRBJ2-5, with 7 bases lining up with TRBD2. The V gene's germline CDR1 is MNHNS and CDR2 SASEGT. Germline trimming cut 6 bases from V and 0 bases from J; bases unmatched to any gene: 10. The CDR3 runs 16 residues. The CDR3 is CASSSPAAGYQETQYF. The CDR3 DNA is TGTGCCAGCAGCTCTCCTGCAGCGGGGTACCAAGAGACCCAGTACTTC.

CDR3 coding DNA: TGTGCCAGCAGCTTGGGTAGCGGGAGGACCTACGAGCAGTACTTC. Translating gives CASSLGSGRTYEQYF. The V gene is TRBV7-2, the J gene TRBJ2-7; 10 bases fit TRBD2. This CDR3 has 15 residues. V shed 3 bases and J 2 bases; nucleotides not matched to a gene: 4. Looked up from germline, CDR1 is SGHTA and CDR2 is FQGNSA. Full variable domain (remainder filled in from reference TRBV7-2 and TRBJ2-7): GAGVSQSPSNKVTEKGKDVELRCDPISGHTALYWYRQSLGQGLEFLIYFQGNSAPDKSGLPSDRFSAERTGGSVSTLTIQRTQQEDSAVYLCASSLGSGRTYEQYFGPGTRLTVT.

The chain employs TRBV18 and TRBJ2-1; D call uncertain. The CDR3 has 12 amino acids. CDR1 KGHSH and CDR2 LQKENI come from the germline V gene. Trimming took 3 bases from V and 7 from J, leaving 7 bases between them. The CDR3 bases are TGTGCCAGCTCACCTCTGCGAAATGAGCAGTTCTTC. Translation: CASSPLRNEQFF.

Concerning this clonotype itself: A much larger clone differs from this one at a single base, so this may be a read error. The rearrangement uses TRBV28 and TRBJ2-5, with D hard to call. Germline lookup yields CDR1 MDHEN and CDR2 SYDVKM. This CDR3 is 12 amino acids long. This CDR3 is CASGLVRETQYF. The CDR3 DNA reads TGTGCCAGCGGTTTGGTTAGGGAGACCCAGTACTTC.

The rearrangement uses TRBV19 and TRBJ2-7; D remains unclear. Germline V gene data show CDR1 as LNHDA and CDR2 as SQIVND (reference sequence). CDR3 length: 15 amino acids. V was shortened by 5 bases and J by 2 bases, with 16 bases between the two germline ends. The CDR3 spells CASSAQAMDPYEQYF. The DNA of the CDR3 is TGTGCCAGTAGTGCCCAGGCGATGGATCCCTACGAGCAGTACTTC.

This clonotype has at least ten counts. The chain carries TRBV12-3 or TRBV12-4 and TRBJ1-6; no clear D gene. CDR3 length: 13 residues. V gave up 5 bases and J gave up 7 bases, with 9 bases separating them. The CDR3 nucleotides read TGTGCCAGCAGTCGCAGTCCCAATTCACCCCTCCACTTT. This gives the protein CASSRSPNSPLHF.

This chain links TRBV19 with TRBJ1-1; unclear D gene. V lost 3 bases and J lost 2, with 13 bases in between. Germline V gene lookup returns CDR1 LNHDA and CDR2 SQIVND (reference sequence). The CDR3 consists of 15 residues. The CDR3 here is CASSIEAHPNTEAFF. The DNA for the CDR3 is TGTGCCAGTAGTATCGAGGCCCACCCCAACACTGAAGCTTTCTTT.

The CDR3 loop reads CASSFTTGTSGSTGTDTQYF. CDR3 sequence (DNA): TGTGCCAGCAGCTTCACAACCGGGACTAGCGGGAGTACCGGCACAGATACGCAGTATTTT. The V gene is TRBV9, the J gene TRBJ2-3; 14 nucleotides match TRBD2. Per the germline V gene, CDR1 is SGDLS and CDR2 is YYNGEE. The length of the CDR3 is 20 residues. Losses at the gene ends were 4 bases for V and 1 base for J; bases not matched to a gene: 14.

This clonotype appeared many times. The chain employs TRBV6-1 and TRBJ1-1; D is possibly TRBD1 (5 bases). The V end was cut by 6 bases, the J end by 3 bases, with 17 bases between. The CDR3 extends over 15 amino acids. Germline loops: CDR1 MNHNS, CDR2 SASEGT. The CDR3 loop is CASSTTGGGHTEAFF. In DNA form, the CDR3 reads TGTGCCAGCAGCACCACAGGCGGTGGGCACACTGAAGCTTTCTTT.

CDR3 residues: CASGSGQNVAEAFF. CDR3 nucleotides: TGTGCTAGTGGTTCGGGACAGAATGTCGCTGAAGCTTTCTTT. The chain combines TRBV12-5 with TRBJ1-1, with TRBD1 matching 7 bases. The ends lost 4 bases at V and 6 bases at J; junction bases unmatched: 8. CDR3 length: 14 residues. Germline loops: CDR1 LGHNT, CDR2 FRNRAP.

The CDR3 region has the DNA TGTGCCAGCACCCGACAGGGCTCCGATGGCTACACCTTC. This gives the protein CASTRQGSDGYTF. This sequence joins TRBV6-1 and TRBJ1-2; 7 bases are a match to TRBD1. This CDR3 has 13 residues. Germline V CDR1 and CDR2: MNHNS, SASEGT. V lost 7 bases, J lost 6 bases, and 8 bases stayed unmatched.

This clonotype was detected a few times. This chain uses TRBV20-1 with TRBJ2-7, with 7 bases lining up with TRBD2. This CDR3 spans 12 amino acids. V shed 7 bases, J shed 1 base, and the junction held 4 bases outside the gene matches. Germline CDR1 DFQATT, CDR2 SNEGSKA (reference sequence). The CDR3 spells CSGSSGSYEQYF. The DNA for the CDR3 is TGCAGTGGATCTAGCGGATCCTACGAGCAGTACTTC.

The rearrangement uses TRBV6-2 or TRBV6-3 and TRBJ1-3; D might be TRBD1 (6 bases). The CDR3 runs 14 residues. The germline gives CDR1 MNHEY, CDR2 SVGEGT. Trimming cost V 7 bases and J 4 bases, with 14 bases left between them. In DNA, the CDR3 is TGTGCCAGCATAGGGGGGGCTACGGGAAACACCATATATTTT. This translates into CASIGGATGNTIYF.

A word on this clonotype: Germline is not matched at one junction end, which may reflect a read error. The chain joins TRBV19 to TRBJ2-7, with 7 bases that match TRBD2. Per germline, CDR1 LNHDA and CDR2 SQIVND (reference sequence). The CDR3 is made up of 14 amino acids. The CDR3 region is CASSIDTRWAGEVF. In DNA, the CDR3 is TGTGCCAGTAGTATAGATACCCGCTGGGCGGGAGAAGTCTTC. Variable domain in full (rest from reference TRBV19 and TRBJ2-7): DGGITQSPKYLFRKEGQNVTLSCEQNLNHDAMYWYRQDPGQGLRLIYYSQIVNDFQKGDIAEGYSVSREKKESFPLTVTSAQKNPTAFYLCASSIDTRWAGEVFGPGTRLTVT.

This clonotype was seen a few times. This may come from a read error, since a much larger clone is one base off. The gene calls are TRBV28 and TRBJ1-2; D call uncertain. CDR3 size: 12 residues. V gave up 7 bases and J gave up 6 bases, with 12 bases separating them. CDR1 MDHEN and CDR2 SYDVKM come from the germline V gene. The CDR3 DNA sequence: TGTGCCAGCAATGGGCCGATAGATGGCTACACCTTC. As protein: CASNGPIDGYTF.

The chain is built from TRBV29-1 and TRBJ2-5; a weak D match, TRBD2 (6 bases). In germline, CDR1 is SQVTM, CDR2 ANQGSEA. V was cut by 3 bases and J by 4 bases, with 15 bases left in between. CDR3 size: 14 residues. The CDR3 loop is CSVDVRGLGETQYF. The DNA for the CDR3 is TGCAGCGTTGACGTCCGGGGGTTAGGAGAGACCCAGTACTTC.

This clonotype has just a few counts. The J gene is TRBJ2-7, the V gene TRBV6-1; 12 nucleotides match TRBD2. The CDR3 runs 16 residues. V gave up 6 bases and J gave up 2 bases; unmatched junction bases: 8. Per germline, CDR1 MNHNS and CDR2 SASEGT. The CDR3 spells CASSAWTSGTTYEQYF. DNA of the CDR3: TGTGCCAGCAGCGCTTGGACTAGCGGGACGACCTACGAGCAGTACTTC.

This chain links TRBV19 with TRBJ1-5, with D hard to call. The CDR3 length is 14 residues. CDR1 is LNHDA and CDR2 is SQIVND in the germline V gene (reference sequence). Trimming left V 5 bases short and J 1 base short, with 9 bases between. This chain's CDR3 is CASSQFLSNQPQHF. DNA for the CDR3: TGTGCCAGTAGTCAGTTCTTAAGCAATCAGCCCCAGCATTTT.

This clonotype was seen ten or more times. This chain connects TRBV28 to TRBJ1-1; possibly TRBD1 for D (5 bases). Germline V CDR1 and CDR2: MDHEN, SYDVKM. Trimming took 7 bases from V and 5 from J, leaving 11 bases between them. The CDR3 spans 12 residues. The CDR3 DNA reads as TGTGCCAGCACCCACTCAGGGACTGAAGCTTTCTTT. It yields the protein CASTHSGTEAFF.

This clonotype was detected many times. This chain links TRBV20-1 with TRBJ1-1; 10 bases align to TRBD1. This CDR3 contains 13 residues. V gave up 1 base and J gave up 11 bases; unmatched junction bases: 7. Germline-derived CDR1 and CDR2 are DFQATT and SNEGSKA (reference sequence). This CDR3 is CSARVRDRGHAFF. CDR3 sequence (DNA): TGCAGTGCTAGAGTCCGCGACAGGGGGCACGCTTTCTTT.

Remarks on this clonotype: Since a much larger clone is just one base distant, this may be a read error. J is TRBJ1-2 and V is TRBV6-1, with 9 nucleotides matching TRBD1. The CDR3 totals 14 residues. CDR1 and CDR2 (germline): MNHNS, SASEGT. This CDR3 reads CASRNMGTGYGHTF. The CDR3 DNA reads as TGTGCCAGCAGAAACATGGGGACAGGGTATGGCCACACCTTC.

The gene calls are TRBV19 and TRBJ1-5, with D hard to call. Trimming removed 4 bases at V and 10 bases at J, with 17 bases between. Germline loops: CDR1 LNHDA, CDR2 SQIVND (reference sequence). This CDR3 has 14 residues. The CDR3 bases are TGTGCCAGTAGTACTGCACCCCTGGTTCGTCCCCAGCATTTT. It is translated as CASSTAPLVRPQHF.

The CDR3 DNA sequence: TGCAGTGCGTTACCGAGCTCTGGAAACACCATATATTTT. Residues: CSALPSSGNTIYF. The chain uses TRBV20-1 and TRBJ1-3, with D hard to call. V dropped 6 bases and J dropped 0 bases, with 9 bases sitting between them. CDR3 length equals 13 residues. Germline CDR1 DFQATT, CDR2 SNEGSKA (reference sequence).

J is TRBJ2-4 and V is TRBV29-1, with 11 nucleotides matching TRBD1. This CDR3 has 13 amino acids. From germline, CDR1 is SQVTM and CDR2 ANQGSEA. Losses at the gene ends were 4 bases for V and 6 bases for J; bases not matched to a gene: 2. The CDR3 nucleotides are TGCAGCGTTGCCGGGACAGGGGGAAACATTCAGTACTTC. Its protein is CSVAGTGGNIQYF.

This clonotype occurred a few times. The genes are TRBV5-1 and TRBJ2-1; D is ambiguous. There are 16 residues in the CDR3. Germline CDR1 reads SGHRS; CDR2 reads YFSETQ. V lost 5 bases, J lost 0 bases, and 15 bases lay in between. CDR3 nucleotides: TGCGCCAGCAGACCGCGGACCCCTAGCTCCTACAATGAGCAGTTCTTC. This codes for CASRPRTPSSYNEQFF.

Only one count was recorded for this clonotype. This chain links TRBV7-9 with TRBJ2-7; 7 bases line up with TRBD1. Germline CDR1 reads SEHNR; CDR2 reads FQNEAQ (reference sequence). V lost 5 bases, J lost 4 bases, and 14 bases stayed unmatched. This CDR3 is built from 16 residues. The CDR3 coding sequence is TGTGCCAGCAGCCCCCGGGACAGTTTTAGGGTTTACGAGCAGTACTTC. Protein: CASSPRDSFRVYEQYF.

This clonotype was observed at least ten times. The gene calls are TRBV28 and TRBJ1-5, with 7 nucleotides matching TRBD1. The CDR3 is 15 amino acids. CDR1 is MDHEN and CDR2 is SYDVKM in the germline V gene. V shed 6 bases and J 6 bases; nucleotides not matched to a gene: 11. As DNA, the CDR3 is TGTGCCAGCAGAATGATCCAGGGGGAGGCTCAGCCCCAGCATTTT. This translates into CASRMIQGEAQPQHF. Looking up the rest from reference TRBV28 and TRBJ1-5 gives the full variable domain: DVKVTQSSRYLVKRTGEKVFLECVQDMDHENMFWYRQDPGLGLRLIYFSYDVKMKEKGDIPEGYSVSREKKERFSLILESASTNQTSMYLCASRMIQGEAQPQHFGDGTRLSIL.

In this sample, this clonotype turned up a few times. The genes are TRBV12-3 or TRBV12-4 and TRBJ1-5, with 7 bases aligning to TRBD1. This CDR3 has 17 amino acids. Losses at the gene ends were 3 bases for V and 4 bases for J; bases not matched to a gene: 12. CDR3 sequence (DNA): TGTGCCAGCAGTTTCGGACAGGCAAGGGGATCAAATCAGCCCCAGCATTTT. Translated, it gives CASSFGQARGSNQPQHF.

The J gene is TRBJ1-1, the V gene TRBV4-2; D remains unclear. Germline-derived CDR1 and CDR2 are LGHNA and YNFKEQ. Trimming cost V 1 base and J 9 bases, with 6 bases left between them. The CDR3 contains 11 residues. The CDR3 nucleotides are TGTGCCAGCAGCCAAGTTTCCAAAGCTTTCTTT. Amino acid sequence: CASSQVSKAFF.